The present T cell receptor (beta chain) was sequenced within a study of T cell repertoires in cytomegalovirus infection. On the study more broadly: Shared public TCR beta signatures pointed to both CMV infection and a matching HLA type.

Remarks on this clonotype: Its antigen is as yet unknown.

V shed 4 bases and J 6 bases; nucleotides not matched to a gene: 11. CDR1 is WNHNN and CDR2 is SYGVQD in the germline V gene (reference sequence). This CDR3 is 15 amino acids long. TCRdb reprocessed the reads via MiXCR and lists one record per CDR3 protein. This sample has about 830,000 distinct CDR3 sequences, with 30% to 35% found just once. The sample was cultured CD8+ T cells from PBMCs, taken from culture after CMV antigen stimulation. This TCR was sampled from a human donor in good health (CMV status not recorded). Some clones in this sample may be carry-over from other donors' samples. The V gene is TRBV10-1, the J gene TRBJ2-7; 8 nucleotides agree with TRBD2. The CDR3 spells CASSVQRGPGSEQYF. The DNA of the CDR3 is TGCGCCAGCAGTGTCCAGCGGGGGCCGGGGTCCGAGCAGTACTTC.